This T cell receptor beta chain was identified during a study of T-cell reconstitution after alpha-beta-depleted transplantation in children. Overall study results and limits: At day 60, the high TCRbeta diversity found in some patients originated from recipient T cells and thymic progenitors that had survived. Reportedly, alpha-beta T cells present about two months post-transplant originated from several hundred expanded clones of graft origin.

A TCRbeta library incorporating unique molecular identifiers was prepared. TCRdb reanalysed the PCR reads using MiXCR and keeps one entry per CDR3 protein. The sample lists hundreds of thousands of distinct CDR3 sequences; under 15% were seen once. There are 16 residues in the CDR3. The germline V gene has CDR1 KGHSH and CDR2 LQKENI. With 3 bases clipped from V and 6 bases from J, the junction kept 7 bases outside the gene matches. In its sample, this clonotype was seen a few times. Its antigen remains unidentified. This TCR derives from a male patient between 10 and 17 years old who had a stem cell transplant for acute myeloid leukemia, so the T cells may come from the graft donor. The chain recombines TRBV18 with TRBJ2-3; 12 nucleotides match TRBD2. The sample consisted of PBMCs, mostly from graft donor cells, taken 360 days after TCRalphabeta/CD19-depleted stem cell transplant. The CDR3 region has the DNA TGTGCCAGCTCACCCCGGACTAGCGGGAAACGGGATACGCAGTATTTT. It is translated as CASSPRTSGKRDTQYF.